This is a list of T cell receptor beta chains from one sample in a study of T cells in Graves' hyperthyroidism and ophthalmopathy. MiXCR was run by TCRdb on the multiplex PCR reads, yielding one entry per CDR3 protein. Of around 490,000 distinct CDR3 sequences in the sample, 15% to 20% were seen once. What was sequenced was blood. All receptors come from a man between 35 and 55 years old with Graves' ophthalmopathy. Each CDR3 is given with its conserved first and last residue. Each record gives: CDR3 DNA, CDR3 protein, J gene, clone size, D gene, V gene. The D gene is left open where the match is weak. Rows give clone size only sometimes, using once, few, many, or a class for an expanded clone.

cdr3_nt: TGTGCCAGCAGCGTTACGCGGGGCAGACTTGAAGGAGAGACCCAGTACTTC
cdr3_aa: CASSVTRGRLEGETQYF
j_call: TRBJ2-5
clone_size: .
d_call: .
v_call: TRBV12-3/TRBV12-4

cdr3_nt: TGTGCCAGCACCCTTACCCCCTACGATGGCTACACCTTC
cdr3_aa: CASTLTPYDGYTF
j_call: TRBJ1-2
clone_size: .
d_call: .
v_call: TRBV2

cdr3_nt: TGCAGTGCTAGGCATGCAGACAGGGCCTACGAGCAGTACTTC
cdr3_aa: CSARHADRAYEQYF
j_call: TRBJ2-7
clone_size: few
d_call: TRBD1
v_call: TRBV20-1

cdr3_nt: TGTGCCAGCAGCGTAAGGGAAGCCGGGGAGCTGTTTTTT
cdr3_aa: CASSVREAGELFF
j_call: TRBJ2-2
clone_size: many
d_call: .
v_call: TRBV9

cdr3_nt: TGTGCCAGCAGTGATGTAGGCACTGAAGCTTTCTTT
cdr3_aa: CASSDVGTEAFF
j_call: TRBJ1-1
clone_size: .
d_call: .
v_call: TRBV25-1

cdr3_nt: TGCGCCAGCAGCCAGTCCTCTGGAAACACCATATATTTT
cdr3_aa: CASSQSSGNTIYF
j_call: TRBJ1-3
clone_size: .
d_call: .
v_call: TRBV4-1

cdr3_nt: TGTGCCAGCTCACCGACGGGAGGCTCTGACGAGCAGTACTTC
cdr3_aa: CASSPTGGSDEQYF
j_call: TRBJ2-7
clone_size: .
d_call: TRBD2
v_call: TRBV18

cdr3_nt: TGCGCCAGCAGCCAAGGGGCGGGGAGCAATGAGCAGTTCTTC
cdr3_aa: CASSQGAGSNEQFF
j_call: TRBJ2-1
clone_size: few
d_call: .
v_call: TRBV4-3

cdr3_nt: TGTGCCAGCAGCGCGACCCCCGGGACAGGGGTCGGAGAGACCCAGTACTTC
cdr3_aa: CASSATPGTGVGETQYF
j_call: TRBJ2-5
clone_size: .
d_call: TRBD1
v_call: TRBV9

cdr3_nt: TGTGCCAGTAGTACCCGGGACTATCAAGAGACCCAGTACTTC
cdr3_aa: CASSTRDYQETQYF
j_call: TRBJ2-5
clone_size: few
d_call: TRBD2
v_call: TRBV19

cdr3_nt: TGTGCCACCAGTGGAGGACAGGGTGGAACCAATGAGCAGTTCTTC
cdr3_aa: CATSGGQGGTNEQFF
j_call: TRBJ2-1
clone_size: few
d_call: TRBD1
v_call: TRBV24-1

cdr3_nt: TGTGCCAGCAGCTTAGACAGCGGGAGGGCCCGCGAGCAGTACTTC
cdr3_aa: CASSLDSGRAREQYF
j_call: TRBJ2-7
clone_size: few
d_call: TRBD2
v_call: TRBV7-9

cdr3_nt: TGTGCCACCTGGGGCCCGGGACAGGGGGTCAATGAGCAGTACTTC
cdr3_aa: CATWGPGQGVNEQYF
j_call: TRBJ2-7
clone_size: .
d_call: TRBD1
v_call: TRBV6-2/TRBV6-3

cdr3_nt: TGCGCCAGCAGCACTCCCTCTAGCGGGGGGGTAAATGAGCAGTTCTTC
cdr3_aa: CASSTPSSGGVNEQFF
j_call: TRBJ2-1
clone_size: many
d_call: TRBD2
v_call: TRBV5-1

cdr3_nt: TGTGCCAGCTCACGATCCCAACCGGGACAGGTTAATTCACCCCTCCACTTT
cdr3_aa: CASSRSQPGQVNSPLHF
j_call: TRBJ1-6
clone_size: .
d_call: TRBD1
v_call: TRBV6-1

cdr3_nt: TGTGCCAGCAGCTTAGAAGGGGTGGGGGGTCAAGAGACCCAGTACTTC
cdr3_aa: CASSLEGVGGQETQYF
j_call: TRBJ2-5
clone_size: .
d_call: .
v_call: TRBV7-9

cdr3_nt: TGTGCCAGCAGTTACTCGATCCTTGGGGGCTACGAGCAGTACTTC
cdr3_aa: CASSYSILGGYEQYF
j_call: TRBJ2-7
clone_size: many
d_call: .
v_call: TRBV6-5

cdr3_nt: TGTGCCAGCAGTTATCTGACAGGGCCTAACTATGGCTACACCTTC
cdr3_aa: CASSYLTGPNYGYTF
j_call: TRBJ1-2
clone_size: many
d_call: TRBD1
v_call: TRBV6-1

cdr3_nt: TGTGCCAGCAGTTACCTTGAGGGGGGAAGCGAGACCCAGTACTTC
cdr3_aa: CASSYLEGGSETQYF
j_call: TRBJ2-5
clone_size: .
d_call: .
v_call: TRBV6-5

cdr3_nt: TGTGCCAGCTCACCTGGGACCCATCAGCCCCAGCATTTT
cdr3_aa: CASSPGTHQPQHF
j_call: TRBJ1-5
clone_size: many
d_call: .
v_call: TRBV18

cdr3_nt: TGTGCCAGCAGCTCTCGACTAGCGGGGGCCTACAATGAGCAGTTCTTC
cdr3_aa: CASSSRLAGAYNEQFF
j_call: TRBJ2-1
clone_size: .
d_call: TRBD2
v_call: TRBV7-3

cdr3_nt: TGCGCCAGCAGCTTTGGGGACTATGGCTACACCTTC
cdr3_aa: CASSFGDYGYTF
j_call: TRBJ1-2
clone_size: many
d_call: .
v_call: TRBV5-1

cdr3_nt: TGCGCCAGCAGCCCAGAATTCAACCCCGGGACTTTGGCCTACACCTTC
cdr3_aa: CASSPEFNPGTLAYTF
j_call: TRBJ1-2
clone_size: .
d_call: .
v_call: TRBV5-1

cdr3_nt: TGTGCCAGCAGTGGGCTGGGTCTAGCCAAAAACATTCAGTACTTC
cdr3_aa: CASSGLGLAKNIQYF
j_call: TRBJ2-4
clone_size: few
d_call: .
v_call: TRBV6-1

cdr3_nt: TGTGCCAGCAGTTACTCCCCAGGGGAGCTGTTTTTT
cdr3_aa: CASSYSPGELFF
j_call: TRBJ2-2
clone_size: few
d_call: .
v_call: TRBV6-2/TRBV6-3

cdr3_nt: TGTGCCAGCACCGTTAGCGGGAGTGGAAGGGAGACCCAGTGCTTC
cdr3_aa: CASTVSGSGRETQCF
j_call: TRBJ2-5
clone_size: few
d_call: TRBD2
v_call: TRBV6-1

cdr3_nt: TGTGCCAGCAGTTTTCCCCAGGAGAACACCGGGGAGCTGTTTTTT
cdr3_aa: CASSFPQENTGELFF
j_call: TRBJ2-2
clone_size: few
d_call: .
v_call: TRBV28

cdr3_nt: TGTGCCAGCAGCACGGGGACAGGGAGGAACTATGGCTACACCTTC
cdr3_aa: CASSTGTGRNYGYTF
j_call: TRBJ1-2
clone_size: many
d_call: TRBD1
v_call: TRBV28

cdr3_nt: TGTGCCAGCTCACCCTGGGAGGGGGCCAACGTCCTGACTTTC
cdr3_aa: CASSPWEGANVLTF
j_call: TRBJ2-6
clone_size: .
d_call: .
v_call: TRBV18

cdr3_nt: TGTGCCAGCAGTTTAGGCACCGGGACAAGGTCCTCGACGCAGTATTTT
cdr3_aa: CASSLGTGTRSSTQYF
j_call: TRBJ2-3
clone_size: many
d_call: .
v_call: TRBV27

cdr3_nt: TGCGCCAGTACGGGATCGGGTGAAGCTTTCTTT
cdr3_aa: CASTGSGEAFF
j_call: TRBJ1-1
clone_size: .
d_call: .
v_call: TRBV5-1

cdr3_nt: TGTGCCAGCAGTTACTCCCCGGGGACAACCAAAAACATTCAGTACTTC
cdr3_aa: CASSYSPGTTKNIQYF
j_call: TRBJ2-4
clone_size: few
d_call: .
v_call: TRBV6-5

cdr3_nt: TGTGCCATCAGTGAGTCCCGAACAGTGGGGCAGCCCCAGCATTTT
cdr3_aa: CAISESRTVGQPQHF
j_call: TRBJ1-5
clone_size: .
d_call: .
v_call: TRBV10-3

cdr3_nt: TGTGCCAGCAGCCAAGCTCCTAGCGGGAGGGCTGGGCGCAATGAGCAGTTCTTC
cdr3_aa: CASSQAPSGRAGRNEQFF
j_call: TRBJ2-1
clone_size: many
d_call: TRBD2
v_call: TRBV3-1

cdr3_nt: TGCAGTGCGAGTAGGGGCTCCGGGGAGCTGTTTTTT
cdr3_aa: CSASRGSGELFF
j_call: TRBJ2-2
clone_size: few
d_call: .
v_call: TRBV20-1

cdr3_nt: TGTGCCAGCAGCTTGGTGCCAGGGGGCAATCAGCCCCAGCATTTT
cdr3_aa: CASSLVPGGNQPQHF
j_call: TRBJ1-5
clone_size: many
d_call: .
v_call: TRBV5-8

cdr3_nt: TGTGCCAGCAGTTACCCTTGGACGGGGAACACTGAAGCTTTCTTT
cdr3_aa: CASSYPWTGNTEAFF
j_call: TRBJ1-1
clone_size: few
d_call: .
v_call: TRBV6-2/TRBV6-3

cdr3_nt: TGTGCCAGCAGCCAAGGCCGTTCGGGGTTAGAGACCCAGTACTTC
cdr3_aa: CASSQGRSGLETQYF
j_call: TRBJ2-5
clone_size: .
d_call: .
v_call: TRBV14

cdr3_nt: TGTGCCAGCAGTTTACTCCCTGTGGGGGCGCAAAACACCGGGGAGCTGTTTTTT
cdr3_aa: CASSLLPVGAQNTGELFF
j_call: TRBJ2-2
clone_size: .
d_call: .
v_call: TRBV28

cdr3_nt: TGCAGTGCCCCAACTGGCGGCTCCTTCTACAATGAGCAGTTCTTC
cdr3_aa: CSAPTGGSFYNEQFF
j_call: TRBJ2-1
clone_size: many
d_call: .
v_call: TRBV20-1

cdr3_nt: TGCAGTGCCGACAGGAGGCTATCTAGCACAGATACGCAGTATTTT
cdr3_aa: CSADRRLSSTDTQYF
j_call: TRBJ2-3
clone_size: .
d_call: .
v_call: TRBV20-1

cdr3_nt: TGTGCCAGCAGTGTAGGGGGCGCCCGCTATGGCTACACCTTC
cdr3_aa: CASSVGGARYGYTF
j_call: TRBJ1-2
clone_size: few
d_call: TRBD1
v_call: TRBV28

cdr3_nt: TGCAGTGCTAGAGAGTTGGGACTAGCGGGGGGGCGCGACGAGCAGTACTTC
cdr3_aa: CSARELGLAGGRDEQYF
j_call: TRBJ2-7
clone_size: .
d_call: TRBD2
v_call: TRBV20-1

cdr3_nt: TGCGCCAGCAGCTTGCCGGGGCAGGGGCTAGGGGGGCAGTACTTC
cdr3_aa: CASSLPGQGLGGQYF
j_call: TRBJ2-7
clone_size: .
d_call: .
v_call: TRBV5-1

cdr3_nt: TGTGCCAGCAGCTTGAATTCGGTGGAAGAGACCCAGTACTTC
cdr3_aa: CASSLNSVEETQYF
j_call: TRBJ2-5
clone_size: .
d_call: .
v_call: TRBV5-4

cdr3_nt: TGTGTCAGCAGGAGGGAGAACACTGAAGCTTTCTTT
cdr3_aa: CVSRRENTEAFF
j_call: TRBJ1-1
clone_size: .
d_call: .
v_call: TRBV12-3/TRBV12-4

cdr3_nt: TGTGCCAGCAAAAACGGCAGGGGGTCGTACGAGCAGTACTTC
cdr3_aa: CASKNGRGSYEQYF
j_call: TRBJ2-7
clone_size: many
d_call: TRBD1
v_call: TRBV12-3/TRBV12-4

cdr3_nt: TGTGCCAGCAGCCAGGGACAGGGGGGGAACACTGAAGCTTTCTTT
cdr3_aa: CASSQGQGGNTEAFF
j_call: TRBJ1-1
clone_size: many
d_call: TRBD1
v_call: TRBV3-1

cdr3_nt: TGTGCCAGCAGGGACAGACTGTCTGGGGCCAACGTCCTGACTTTC
cdr3_aa: CASRDRLSGANVLTF
j_call: TRBJ2-6
clone_size: few
d_call: .
v_call: TRBV2

cdr3_nt: TGCGCCAGCAGCTTGGACACCGACTCCTACGAGCAGTACTTC
cdr3_aa: CASSLDTDSYEQYF
j_call: TRBJ2-7
clone_size: .
d_call: .
v_call: TRBV5-1

cdr3_nt: TGTGCCAGTAGCCTCGGGGTAAAAGAGACCCAGTACTTC
cdr3_aa: CASSLGVKETQYF
j_call: TRBJ2-5
clone_size: .
d_call: .
v_call: TRBV19

cdr3_nt: TGTGCCAGCAGCTTAGTACTAGGGGAGTCCTACGAGCAGTACTTC
cdr3_aa: CASSLVLGESYEQYF
j_call: TRBJ2-7
clone_size: many
d_call: .
v_call: TRBV7-8

cdr3_nt: TGTGCCATCAGTGATAGAAACAGTGGCTACACCTTC
cdr3_aa: CAISDRNSGYTF
j_call: TRBJ1-2
clone_size: .
d_call: .
v_call: TRBV10-3

cdr3_nt: TGTGCCAGCAGTTTAGGGGCCCTATACAGGCTCCAAGAGACCCAGTACTTC
cdr3_aa: CASSLGALYRLQETQYF
j_call: TRBJ2-5
clone_size: many
d_call: .
v_call: TRBV12-3/TRBV12-4

cdr3_nt: TGTGCCAGCAGTGATTCTCGCAATCGCGGTCAGCCCCAGCATTTT
cdr3_aa: CASSDSRNRGQPQHF
j_call: TRBJ1-5
clone_size: .
d_call: .
v_call: TRBV25-1

cdr3_nt: TGTGCCAGCAGTTTATCTCAGGGATATCAGCCCCAGCATTTT
cdr3_aa: CASSLSQGYQPQHF
j_call: TRBJ1-5
clone_size: many
d_call: .
v_call: TRBV28

cdr3_nt: TGTGCCTGGAGTGTACTACCTTTCGAGCAGTACTTC
cdr3_aa: CAWSVLPFEQYF
j_call: TRBJ2-7
clone_size: many
d_call: .
v_call: TRBV30